Each of the 11 T cell receptor beta chains below was sequenced from the same sample in a study of T cell responses to AZD1222 COVID-19 vaccine. The method was immunoSEQ multiplex PCR; TCRdb's version includes in-frame clones alone and lacks a portion of them. The sample records 150,000 to 200,000 clones, about 94% being singletons. Here the sequenced sample was peripheral blood, taken on day 0 of AZD1222 vaccination. Every receptor here comes from an adult in good health.

The chain has TRBV6-5 and TRBJ1-2; 8 nucleotides agree with TRBD1. The CDR3 length is 15 residues. The J segment lost 6 bases and the V segment lost 2 bases, leaving 8 bases of the junction unmatched. Per the germline V gene, CDR1 is MNHEY and CDR2 is SVGAGI. The CDR3 DNA is TGTGCCAGCAGTTACGATTTTAGGACAGGGCATGGCTACACCTTC. Amino acid sequence: CASSYDFRTGHGYTF.

The V gene is TRBV9, the J gene TRBJ2-7; D may be TRBD1 (5 bases). V lost 0 bases, J lost 6 bases, and 13 bases lay in between. The CDR3 is 14 amino acids. Per the germline V gene, CDR1 is SGDLS and CDR2 is YYNGEE. The CDR3 protein is CASSVVEDRGEQYF. CDR3 nucleotides: TGTGCCAGCAGCGTAGTCGAGGATAGGGGCGAGCAGTACTTC.

The rearrangement joins TRBV19 to TRBJ2-1, with 7 bases fitting TRBD2. Per germline, CDR1 LNHDA and CDR2 SQIVND (reference sequence). CDR3 length: 13 amino acids. V was pared by 3 bases and J by 5 bases, with 1 base of the junction left unmatched. CDR3 sequence (DNA): TGTGCCAGTAGTATCGGGAGGAACAATGAGCAGTTCTTC. It translates to CASSIGRNNEQFF. Drawing the rest from reference TRBV19 and TRBJ2-1, the complete variable domain is DGGITQSPKYLFRKEGQNVTLSCEQNLNHDAMYWYRQDPGQGLRLIYYSQIVNDFQKGDIAEGYSVSREKKESFPLTVTSAQKNPTAFYLCASSIGRNNEQFFGPGTRLTVL.

V usage is TRBV28 and J usage is TRBJ2-1; D is ambiguous. CDR1 is MDHEN and CDR2 is SYDVKM in the germline V gene. The V gene lost 7 bases and the J gene lost 8 bases, with 15 bases spanning the gap. The CDR3 contains 13 residues. The CDR3 spells CASKNLAPYEQFF. CDR3 nucleotide sequence: TGTGCCAGCAAAAACCTCGCTCCTTATGAGCAGTTCTTC.

The gene calls are TRBV5-4 and TRBJ1-6; 7 positions match TRBD1. The CDR3 has 15 amino acids. V lost 4 bases and J lost 0; bases outside the gene matches: 1. CDR1 and CDR2 (germline): SGHNT, YYREEE (reference sequence). The CDR3 sequence: CASSRDSSYNSPLHF. In nucleotides, the CDR3 is TGTGCCAGCAGCAGGGACAGCTCCTATAATTCACCCCTCCACTTT. Full variable domain (outside the CDR3, taken from reference TRBV5-4 and TRBJ1-6): ETGVTQSPTHLIKTRGQQVTLRCSSQSGHNTVSWYQQALGQGPQFIFQYYREEENGRGNFPPRFSGLQFPNYSSELNVNALELDDSALYLCASSRDSSYNSPLHFGNGTRLTVT.

CDR3 amino acids: CASSWTGSTDTQYF. In DNA, the CDR3 is TGTGCCAGCAGCTGGACAGGGAGCACAGATACGCAGTATTTT. The chain links TRBV7-2 to TRBJ2-3; 8 nucleotides agree with TRBD1. J gave up 0 bases and V 4 bases, and 0 bases lay outside the gene matches. There are 14 residues in the CDR3. From germline, CDR1 is SGHTA and CDR2 FQGNSA. Full variable domain (rest looked up from reference TRBV7-2 and TRBJ2-3): GAGVSQSPSNKVTEKGKDVELRCDPISGHTALYWYRQSLGQGLEFLIYFQGNSAPDKSGLPSDRFSAERTGGSVSTLTIQRTQQEDSAVYLCASSWTGSTDTQYFGPGTRLTVL.

The V gene is TRBV5-6, the J gene TRBJ2-3, with 10 bases lining up with TRBD2. CDR1 SGHDT and CDR2 YYEEEE come from the germline V gene. V lost 4 bases and J lost 6; bases outside the gene matches: 8. The CDR3 consists of 15 residues. This CDR3 is CASSPLAGEADTQYF. The DNA of the CDR3 is TGTGCCAGCAGCCCTCTAGCGGGAGAGGCCGATACGCAGTATTTT.

This chain uses TRBV6-5 with TRBJ1-1; D gene ambiguous. The CDR3 is 14 amino acids. The V gene lost 4 bases and the J gene lost 3 bases, with 12 bases spanning the gap. The germline gives CDR1 MNHEY, CDR2 SVGAGI. The CDR3 loop is CASSWSARDTEAFF. The CDR3 nucleotides read TGTGCCAGCAGTTGGTCAGCTCGAGACACTGAAGCTTTCTTT.

This chain links TRBV11-2 with TRBJ2-7, with 8 bases aligning to TRBD2. V gave up 7 bases and J gave up 3 bases; unmatched junction bases: 5. This CDR3 has 13 amino acids. CDR1 and CDR2 (germline): SGHAT, FQNNGV. DNA for the CDR3: TGTGCCAGCAAGGCGGGGGGATACTACGAGCAGTACTTC. It translates to CASKAGGYYEQYF.

This clone appeared once. The chain links TRBV30 to TRBJ2-7; 13 nucleotides line up with TRBD2. Germline loops: CDR1 GTSNPN, CDR2 SVGIG (reference sequence). V gave up 5 bases and J gave up 0 bases; unmatched junction bases: 7. CDR3 length equals 16 residues. CDR3 in amino acids: CAWGGGLAGVSYEQYF. The CDR3 DNA reads TGTGCCTGGGGGGGAGGACTAGCGGGAGTCTCCTACGAGCAGTACTTC.

This clone showed up just a few times. The chain couples TRBV3-1 (or the pseudogene TRBV3-2) to TRBJ2-7, with TRBD2 matching over 7 bases. The germline V gene encodes CDR1 LGHDT and CDR2 YNNKEL (reference sequence). The CDR3 spans 17 residues. The V segment lost 4 bases and the J segment 6 bases; nucleotides outside the gene matches: 18. The CDR3 loop is CASSLLVGAGEYSEQYF. CDR3 bases: TGTGCCAGCAGCCTCCTCGTAGGGGCGGGGGAGTATAGCGAGCAGTACTTC.